This T cell receptor beta chain was identified during a study of cytomegalovirus exposure and HLA in healthy donors. The PCR was carried out with 60 Vbeta primers and 13 Jbeta primers. Some clones are missing from TCRdb's copy, which holds only in-frame ones; the method was immunoSEQ multiplex PCR. The data show 100,000 or so clones, roughly 15% seen once. V was shortened by 2 bases and J by 0 bases, with 14 bases between the two germline ends. There are 17 residues in the CDR3. The germline V gene has CDR1 LNHDA and CDR2 SQIVND (reference sequence). The chain combines TRBV19 with TRBJ1-3, with D perhaps TRBD1 (5 bases). This TCR derives from a female donor in good health and CMV-seronegative. Sequencing input: PBMCs. The CDR3 bases are TGTGCCAGTAGTATATACTCGCGGGGGAACTCTGGAAACACCATATATTTT. Encoded protein: CASSIYSRGNSGNTIYF.